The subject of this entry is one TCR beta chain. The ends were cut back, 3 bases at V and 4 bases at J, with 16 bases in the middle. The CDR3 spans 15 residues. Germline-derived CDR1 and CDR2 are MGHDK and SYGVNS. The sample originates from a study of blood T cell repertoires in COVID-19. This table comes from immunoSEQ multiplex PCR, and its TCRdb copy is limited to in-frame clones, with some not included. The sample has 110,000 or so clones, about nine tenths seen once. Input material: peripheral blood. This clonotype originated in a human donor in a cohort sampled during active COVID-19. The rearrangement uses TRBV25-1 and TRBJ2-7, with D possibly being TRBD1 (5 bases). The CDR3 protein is CASSDTVAGKYEQYF. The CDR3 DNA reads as TGTGCCAGCAGTGATACGGTTGCAGGGAAATACGAGCAGTACTTC.